This TCR beta chain was sequenced during a study of T-cell reconstitution after alpha-beta-depleted transplantation in children. TCRbeta library preparation incorporated unique molecular identifiers. TCRdb independently ran MiXCR on the PCR reads; one entry per CDR3 protein. The sample records about 510,000 distinct CDR3 sequences, about an eighth being singletons. The V gene end was trimmed by 6 bases and the J gene end by 15 bases; junction bases not matched to a gene: 16. The CDR3 is made up of 14 amino acids. This clonotype occurred a few times. Its antigen is not known. Study observations and caveats: Surviving recipient T cells and thymic progenitors produced the high day-60 TCRbeta diversity seen in some patients.

The TCR comes from a female patient aged 2-9 years who had a stem cell transplant for aplastic anemia, so the T cells may come from the graft donor. The sample consisted of PBMCs, mostly from graft donor cells, taken 180 days after TCRalphabeta/CD19-depleted stem cell transplant. The rearrangement uses TRBV12-3 or TRBV12-4 and TRBJ1-5; TRBD1 matches at 8 bases. The CDR3 loop reads CASSDRGLQSAPHF. The CDR3 DNA follows: TGTGCCAGCAGCGACAGGGGCCTTCAATCAGCCCCGCATTTT.